A selection of T cell receptor beta chains follows, all from one sample in a study of T cell responses to AZD1222 COVID-19 vaccine. Repertoires were generated with immunoSEQ multiplex PCR, while TCRdb's copy carries only in-frame clones and drops some. Its table lists under 150,000 clones. The material sequenced was peripheral blood. These receptors were collected from an adult in good health. Both conserved end residues are trimmed from each CDR3. The order of the fields is J gene, V gene, CDR3 protein.

j_call: TRBJ1-4
v_call: TRBV7-9
cdr3_aa: ASSSLGAYEKLF

j_call: TRBJ2-7
v_call: TRBV11-1
cdr3_aa: ASSLRTGEAREQY

j_call: TRBJ2-3
v_call: TRBV3-1/TRBV3-2
cdr3_aa: ASSQQGTSTDTQY

j_call: TRBJ1-5
v_call: TRBV3-1/TRBV3-2
cdr3_aa: ASSQGQGAWQPQH

j_call: TRBJ2-7
v_call: TRBV19
cdr3_aa: ASSTNLGGAYEQY

j_call: TRBJ2-1
v_call: TRBV9
cdr3_aa: ASSNGARDEQF

j_call: TRBJ2-2
v_call: TRBV6-5
cdr3_aa: ASKLPRGNTGELF

j_call: TRBJ2-3
v_call: TRBV7-8
cdr3_aa: ASSLGGRLAGFTDTQY

j_call: TRBJ1-4
v_call: TRBV20-1
cdr3_aa: SASSTGRKEKLF

j_call: TRBJ2-2
v_call: TRBV7-9
cdr3_aa: ASSLASGPPTGELF

j_call: TRBJ2-7
v_call: TRBV12-3/TRBV12-4
cdr3_aa: ASRSDGYEQY

j_call: TRBJ1-1
v_call: TRBV7-3
cdr3_aa: ASSYRVNTEAF

j_call: TRBJ1-1
v_call: TRBV7-8
cdr3_aa: ASSFPVGRGTEAF

j_call: TRBJ1-1
v_call: TRBV5-3
cdr3_aa: ARSLPSGGSTEAF

j_call: TRBJ2-5
v_call: TRBV7-2
cdr3_aa: ASTSYRVGETQY

j_call: TRBJ2-5
v_call: TRBV15
cdr3_aa: ATSRDSTMETQY

j_call: TRBJ2-7
v_call: TRBV6-5
cdr3_aa: ASSYSGFPHEQY

j_call: TRBJ2-1
v_call: TRBV7-3
cdr3_aa: ASSPGRGGYNEQF

j_call: TRBJ1-3
v_call: TRBV7-6
cdr3_aa: ASSLGRASGNTIY

j_call: TRBJ2-3
v_call: TRBV28
cdr3_aa: ASSWTGLNTQY

j_call: TRBJ1-4
v_call: TRBV19
cdr3_aa: ASSGQGSEKLF

j_call: TRBJ1-1
v_call: TRBV7-3
cdr3_aa: ASSLTTNTEAF

j_call: TRBJ2-4
v_call: TRBV2
cdr3_aa: ASTQQGIAKNIQY

j_call: TRBJ2-1
v_call: TRBV19
cdr3_aa: ASSATYRGMEQF

j_call: TRBJ1-1
v_call: TRBV7-9
cdr3_aa: ASSPKGAGANTEAF

j_call: TRBJ1-5
v_call: TRBV19
cdr3_aa: ASSMQGGQPQH

j_call: TRBJ2-1
v_call: TRBV18
cdr3_aa: ASSPSEGVSNEQF

j_call: TRBJ1-4
v_call: TRBV5-1
cdr3_aa: ASSLRGANEEKLF

j_call: TRBJ1-2
v_call: TRBV5-4
cdr3_aa: ASSLGQINYGYT

j_call: TRBJ1-1
v_call: TRBV9
cdr3_aa: ASSGGQGASRPF

j_call: TRBJ1-6
v_call: TRBV4-2
cdr3_aa: ASSQDGQSDSPLH

j_call: TRBJ2-7
v_call: TRBV3-1/TRBV3-2
cdr3_aa: ASSPPARGASYEQY

j_call: TRBJ2-3
v_call: TRBV6-1
cdr3_aa: ASSEGNTRADTQY

j_call: TRBJ1-1
v_call: TRBV19
cdr3_aa: ASSTTPWAAGVNTEAF

j_call: TRBJ1-2
v_call: TRBV7-3
cdr3_aa: ASSPSVRDYGYT

j_call: TRBJ2-3
v_call: TRBV5-1
cdr3_aa: ASSGGQSTDTQY

j_call: TRBJ2-3
v_call: TRBV9
cdr3_aa: ASSPHEGLATDTQY

j_call: TRBJ1-1
v_call: TRBV11-3
cdr3_aa: ASSLGGNTEAF

j_call: TRBJ1-3
v_call: TRBV27
cdr3_aa: ASSAGPGNTIY

j_call: TRBJ1-3
v_call: TRBV5-6
cdr3_aa: ASSAPRDRASHSGNTIY

j_call: TRBJ2-3
v_call: TRBV7-9
cdr3_aa: ASSLYPADTQY

j_call: TRBJ1-1
v_call: TRBV5-1
cdr3_aa: ASSLDGTANEAF

j_call: TRBJ1-1
v_call: TRBV6-6
cdr3_aa: ASKPGGTEAF

j_call: TRBJ1-2
v_call: TRBV25-1
cdr3_aa: ASSGTGTAYGYT

j_call: TRBJ2-2
v_call: TRBV28
cdr3_aa: ASNERDSTGELF

j_call: TRBJ2-7
v_call: TRBV28
cdr3_aa: ASSDRGLNSYEQY

j_call: TRBJ1-1
v_call: TRBV4-3
cdr3_aa: ASSPTTATWIRNTEAF

j_call: TRBJ1-1
v_call: TRBV19
cdr3_aa: ASTTPRTGVSEAF

j_call: TRBJ1-4
v_call: TRBV2
cdr3_aa: ASTPGGVREKLF